Sequencing of this TCR beta chain was carried out in a study of PD-1 blockade in mismatch repair-deficient tumors. Study-level background: Patients had over ten mismatch repair-deficient cancer types and were previously treated and progressing.

Of note for this clone: Its antigen is currently unknown. The sample holds other DNA sequences that translate to the same CDR3.

The CDR3 contains 13 residues. Trimming took off 2 bases at V and 1 base at J, with 6 bases between the two ends. The germline gives CDR1 MNHEY, CDR2 SMNVEV (reference sequence). Every patient had mismatch repair deficiency by PCR or immunohistochemistry. The method was immunoSEQ multiplex PCR; TCRdb's version includes in-frame clones alone and lacks a portion of them. Counted here are 120,000 or so clones, approximately 90% occurring once; the ten biggest clones make up 13%. Study-wide results and limits: Tumor-resident clones, often absent from pretreatment blood, expanded after pembrolizumab and then contracted.

This clonotype was obtained from an adult with mismatch repair-deficient cancer. V usage is TRBV27 and J usage is TRBJ2-7; D perhaps matches TRBD1 (5 bases). The sample here was peripheral blood, taken 44 weeks after starting pembrolizumab. CDR3 DNA sequence: TGTGCCAGCAGTTTAAGGGGTTCCTACGAGCAGTACTTC. The encoded protein is CASSLRGSYEQYF.